Shown below are 14 T cell receptor beta chains from a single sample sequenced in a study of cytomegalovirus exposure and HLA in healthy donors. Method: immunoSEQ multiplex PCR; TCRdb's copy keeps in-frame clones and lacks some. The data show about 89,000 clones, 84% seen once. The sample consisted of PBMCs. These receptors originate from a woman aged 18-35 years in good health and CMV-seropositive.

This sequence joins TRBV19 and TRBJ1-5; 8 bases agree with TRBD1. Germline V gene sequence: CDR1 LNHDA, CDR2 SQIVND (reference sequence). This CDR3 spans 14 amino acids. J gave up 2 bases and V 6 bases, and 3 bases lay outside the gene matches. CDR3 loop: CASRPGQGNQPQHF. Written as DNA, the CDR3 is TGTGCCAGTAGGCCGGGACAGGGCAATCAGCCCCAGCATTTT.

The chain carries TRBV18 and TRBJ2-3; perhaps TRBD2 as D (5 bases). The CDR3 contains 16 residues. The germline gives CDR1 KGHSH, CDR2 LQKENI. V dropped 0 bases and J dropped 1 base, with 11 bases sitting between them. CDR3 DNA: TGTGCCAGCTCACCACCGAAATCCGGGGGCACAGATACGCAGTATTTT. Its protein is CASSPPKSGGTDTQYF.

This rearrangement joins TRBV29-1 to TRBJ2-3, with TRBD2 as a possible D gene (7 bases). Germline CDR1 is SQVTM and CDR2 is ANQGSEA. The V gene lost 6 bases and the J gene lost 8 bases, with 24 bases spanning the gap. The CDR3 is 15 amino acids. In nucleotides, the CDR3 is TGCAGCGTGAGTCTTGCGGGGGCCACTTTCGGTACGCAGTATTTT. It specifies CSVSLAGATFGTQYF.

This rearrangement joins TRBV6-1 to TRBJ1-4; TRBD1 matches at 7 bases. Trimming cost V 0 bases and J 8 bases; bases outside gene matches: 6. The CDR3 consists of 15 residues. Germline CDR1 reads MNHNS; CDR2 reads SASEGT. The CDR3 region has the DNA TGTGCCAGCAGTGAAGCGCTAGGGGGCCGGGAAAAACTGTTTTTT. It encodes CASSEALGGREKLFF.

The chain uses TRBV28 and TRBJ1-6; D not resolved. V dropped 4 bases and J dropped 3 bases, with 10 bases sitting between them. In germline, CDR1 is MDHEN, CDR2 SYDVKM. The CDR3 extends over 15 amino acids. The CDR3 nucleotides are TGTGCCAGCAGTTCTTCAGGTTTCTATAATTCACCCCTCCACTTT. It yields the protein CASSSSGFYNSPLHF.

This chain links TRBV9 with TRBJ2-6; D may be TRBD1 (9 bases). CDR1 and CDR2 (germline): SGDLS, YYNGEE. The CDR3 totals 20 residues. Trimming left V 3 bases short and J 0 bases short, with 22 bases between. CDR3 DNA: TGTGCCAGCAGCGCCTTCGGGGGGGGGACAGGGCCCTCTGGGGCCAACGTCCTGACTTTC. Translated, it gives CASSAFGGGTGPSGANVLTF.

The V gene is TRBV28, the J gene TRBJ1-2; 8 bases line up with TRBD1. Losses at the gene ends were 9 bases for V and 1 base for J; bases not matched to a gene: 16. The CDR3 consists of 17 residues. CDR1 is MDHEN, CDR2 SYDVKM, per germline. The CDR3 DNA reads as TGTGCCAGTCGAGAGGGGATGGGGACAGGTTATAACTATGGCTACACCTTC. It translates to CASREGMGTGYNYGYTF.

About this clone: A read error may produce the germline difference seen at one junction end. The genes are TRBV11-3 and TRBJ2-3; TRBD1 or TRBD2 may be the D gene (5 bases each). CDR1 and CDR2 from the germline V gene are SGHNT and YENEEA. The CDR3 runs to 15 residues. CDR3 nucleotides: TGTGCCAGCAGTTTAGAGGGGAGAAGCACAGATACGCAGTATTTT. The encoded protein is CASSLEGRSTDTQYF.

This clone has just one count. The J gene is TRBJ1-1, the V gene TRBV5-1; possible D gene TRBD1, 6 bases. Germline CDR1 and CDR2: SGHRS and YFSETQ. CDR3 length: 13 residues. Trimming took 3 bases from V and 5 from J, leaving 11 bases between them. Here the CDR3 reads CASSSAGATEAFF. The DNA of the CDR3 is TGCGCCAGCAGCTCCGCGGGGGCGACTGAAGCTTTCTTT.

The genes are TRBV7-9 and TRBJ1-4; TRBD1 matches 7 bases. The CDR3 runs to 14 residues. V was clipped by 5 bases and J by 5 bases; unmatched bases: 5. Germline V gene sequence: CDR1 SEHNR, CDR2 FQNEAQ (reference sequence). The CDR3 DNA sequence: TGTGCCAGCAGCCAGGGACAGTCGAATGAAAAACTGTTTTTT. Protein sequence: CASSQGQSNEKLFF.

This chain joins TRBV5-5 and TRBJ2-5, with 7 bases identical to TRBD1. This CDR3 has 14 amino acids. The ends lost 0 bases at V and 5 bases at J; junction bases unmatched: 4. The germline CDR1 and CDR2 sequences are SGHKS and YYEKEE (reference sequence). CDR3 in DNA: TGTGCCAGCAGCTTGGGGACAGGTGGCGAGACCCAGTACTTC. It translates to CASSLGTGGETQYF. Full variable domain (rest looked up from reference TRBV5-5 and TRBJ2-5): DAGVTQSPTHLIKTRGQQVTLRCSPISGHKSVSWYQQVLGQGPQFIFQYYEKEERGRGNFPDRFSARQFPNYSSELNVNALLLGDSALYLCASSLGTGGETQYFGPGTRLLVL.

This chain connects TRBV2 to TRBJ2-3; no definite D call. V lost 4 bases to trimming and J lost 4 bases, with 9 bases between them. This CDR3 has 13 residues. Per germline, CDR1 SNHLY and CDR2 FYNNEI. CDR3 sequence: CASSATSPDTQYF. DNA of the CDR3: TGTGCCAGCAGTGCTACGAGCCCAGATACGCAGTATTTT.

Here the CDR3 DNA reads TGTGCCAGCAGTTTATTTTCCCTGGACAAGCGTAGGTATAATTCACCCCTCCACTTT. Translated, it gives CASSLFSLDKRRYNSPLHF. The chain couples TRBV27 to TRBJ1-6, with a tentative D call TRBD1 (5 bases). Germline V gene data show CDR1 as MNHEY and CDR2 as SMNVEV (reference sequence). The CDR3 covers 19 residues. Trimming removed 1 base at V and 4 bases at J, with 20 bases between.

The rearrangement uses TRBV2 and TRBJ2-6; D is perhaps TRBD2 (5 bases). Trimming shortened V by 6 bases and J by 0 bases, and 12 bases separated the two germline ends. This CDR3 spans 16 amino acids. Germline CDR1 is SNHLY and CDR2 is FYNNEI. CDR3 sequence reads: CASSPGVSSGANVLTF. The CDR3 DNA follows: TGTGCCAGCAGCCCCGGGGTGAGCTCTGGGGCCAACGTCCTGACTTTC. Full variable domain (missing parts from reference TRBV2 and TRBJ2-6): EPEVTQTPSHQVTQMGQEVILRCVPISNHLYFYWYRQILGQKVEFLVSFYNNEISEKSEIFDDQFSVERPDGSNFTLKIRSTKLEDSAMYFCASSPGVSSGANVLTFGAGSRLTVL.